The table lists the clone carrying this TCR beta chain with a few counts. Its antigen remains unknown. This CDR3 has 16 residues. The J segment lost 5 bases and the V segment lost 6 bases, leaving 16 bases of the junction unmatched. CDR1 is WNHNN and CDR2 is SYGVQD in the germline V gene (reference sequence). This record comes from a study of cytomegalovirus exposure and HLA in healthy donors. Overall study results and limits: An analysis done earlier found most TCR beta V segments productive about 87% or about 30% of the time. Analysis performed later showed TCR beta chains linked to HLA being more clonally expanded than equally common others.

Primers: 60 Vbeta forward and 13 Jbeta reverse. In the authors' workflow: Per a later analysis, the number of unique TCR beta chains was around 80 million, of which roughly 11 million were shared. Profiling relied on immunoSEQ multiplex PCR, and the TCRdb table lists in-frame clones only, not all of them. V, J and clone size derive from that table, while D and trimming were established from the DNA sequence. Here the sample spans 90,000 to 140,000 clones, approximately 11% being singletons. Healthy bone marrow donors supplied every sample. The rearrangement joins TRBV10-1 to TRBJ2-7; 7 bases are a match to TRBD1. The sample consisted of PBMCs. The TCR was taken from a man aged 35 to 55 in good health and CMV-seropositive. As DNA, the CDR3 is TGCGCCAGCAGGGATCCTCCTGGGACAGCTACCCACGAGCAGTACTTC. Its translation: CASRDPPGTATHEQYF.